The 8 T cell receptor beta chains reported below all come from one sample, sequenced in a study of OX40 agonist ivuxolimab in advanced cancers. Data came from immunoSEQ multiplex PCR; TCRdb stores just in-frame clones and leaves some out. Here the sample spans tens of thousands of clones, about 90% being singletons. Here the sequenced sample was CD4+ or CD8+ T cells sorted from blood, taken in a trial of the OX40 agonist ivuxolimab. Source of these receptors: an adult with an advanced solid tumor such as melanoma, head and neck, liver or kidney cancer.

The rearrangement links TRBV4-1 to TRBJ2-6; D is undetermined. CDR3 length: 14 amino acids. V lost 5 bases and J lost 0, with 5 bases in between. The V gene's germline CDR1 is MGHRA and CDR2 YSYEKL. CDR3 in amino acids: CASSFYSGANVLTF. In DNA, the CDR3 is TGCGCCAGCAGCTTCTACTCTGGGGCCAACGTCCTGACTTTC.

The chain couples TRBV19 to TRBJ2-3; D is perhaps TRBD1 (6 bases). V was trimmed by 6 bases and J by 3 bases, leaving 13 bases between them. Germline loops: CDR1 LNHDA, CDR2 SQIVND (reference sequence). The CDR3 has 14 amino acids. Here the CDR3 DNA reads TGTGCCAGTAGGAGCTTGGGGGCTACAGATACGCAGTATTTT. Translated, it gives CASRSLGATDTQYF. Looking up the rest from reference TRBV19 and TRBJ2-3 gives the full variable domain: DGGITQSPKYLFRKEGQNVTLSCEQNLNHDAMYWYRQDPGQGLRLIYYSQIVNDFQKGDIAEGYSVSREKKESFPLTVTSAQKNPTAFYLCASRSLGATDTQYFGPGTRLTVL.

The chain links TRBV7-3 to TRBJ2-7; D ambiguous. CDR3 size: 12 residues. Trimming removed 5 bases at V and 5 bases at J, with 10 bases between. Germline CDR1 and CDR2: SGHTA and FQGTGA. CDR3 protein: CASSGPGDEQYF. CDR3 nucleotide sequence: TGTGCCAGCAGCGGTCCTGGTGACGAGCAGTACTTC.

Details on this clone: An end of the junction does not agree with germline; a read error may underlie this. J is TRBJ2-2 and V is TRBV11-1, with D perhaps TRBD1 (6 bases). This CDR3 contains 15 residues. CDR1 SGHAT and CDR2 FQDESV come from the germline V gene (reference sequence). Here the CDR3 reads CASSLITGNSGELFF. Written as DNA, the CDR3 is TGTGCCAGCAGTTTGATAACAGGGAACTCCGGGGAGCTGTTTTTT.

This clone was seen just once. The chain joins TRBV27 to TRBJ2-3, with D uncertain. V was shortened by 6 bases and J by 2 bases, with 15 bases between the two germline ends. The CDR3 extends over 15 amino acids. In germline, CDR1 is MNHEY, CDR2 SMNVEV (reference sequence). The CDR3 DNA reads TGTGCCAGCAGCCCCATGGCTGGATACACAGATACGCAGTATTTT. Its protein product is CASSPMAGYTDTQYF.

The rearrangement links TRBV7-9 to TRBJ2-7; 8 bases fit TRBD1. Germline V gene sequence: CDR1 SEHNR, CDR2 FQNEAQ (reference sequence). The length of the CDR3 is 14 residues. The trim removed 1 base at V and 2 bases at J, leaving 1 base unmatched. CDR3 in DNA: TGTGCCAGCAGCTTAGGGACAGGGACCTACGAGCAGTACTTC. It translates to CASSLGTGTYEQYF.

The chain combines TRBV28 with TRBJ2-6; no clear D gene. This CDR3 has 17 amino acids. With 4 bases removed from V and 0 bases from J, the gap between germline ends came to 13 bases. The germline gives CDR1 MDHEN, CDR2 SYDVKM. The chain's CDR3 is CASSSSPPLSGANVLTF. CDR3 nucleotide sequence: TGTGCCAGCAGTTCCTCCCCCCCTCTCTCTGGGGCCAACGTCCTGACTTTC.

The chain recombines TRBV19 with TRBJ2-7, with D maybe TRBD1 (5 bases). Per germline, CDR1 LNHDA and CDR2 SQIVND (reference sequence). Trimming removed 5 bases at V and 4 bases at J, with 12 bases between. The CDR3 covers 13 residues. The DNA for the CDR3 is TGTGCCAGTAGTCCCCGCCGACAGTACGAGCAGTACTTC. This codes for CASSPRRQYEQYF.